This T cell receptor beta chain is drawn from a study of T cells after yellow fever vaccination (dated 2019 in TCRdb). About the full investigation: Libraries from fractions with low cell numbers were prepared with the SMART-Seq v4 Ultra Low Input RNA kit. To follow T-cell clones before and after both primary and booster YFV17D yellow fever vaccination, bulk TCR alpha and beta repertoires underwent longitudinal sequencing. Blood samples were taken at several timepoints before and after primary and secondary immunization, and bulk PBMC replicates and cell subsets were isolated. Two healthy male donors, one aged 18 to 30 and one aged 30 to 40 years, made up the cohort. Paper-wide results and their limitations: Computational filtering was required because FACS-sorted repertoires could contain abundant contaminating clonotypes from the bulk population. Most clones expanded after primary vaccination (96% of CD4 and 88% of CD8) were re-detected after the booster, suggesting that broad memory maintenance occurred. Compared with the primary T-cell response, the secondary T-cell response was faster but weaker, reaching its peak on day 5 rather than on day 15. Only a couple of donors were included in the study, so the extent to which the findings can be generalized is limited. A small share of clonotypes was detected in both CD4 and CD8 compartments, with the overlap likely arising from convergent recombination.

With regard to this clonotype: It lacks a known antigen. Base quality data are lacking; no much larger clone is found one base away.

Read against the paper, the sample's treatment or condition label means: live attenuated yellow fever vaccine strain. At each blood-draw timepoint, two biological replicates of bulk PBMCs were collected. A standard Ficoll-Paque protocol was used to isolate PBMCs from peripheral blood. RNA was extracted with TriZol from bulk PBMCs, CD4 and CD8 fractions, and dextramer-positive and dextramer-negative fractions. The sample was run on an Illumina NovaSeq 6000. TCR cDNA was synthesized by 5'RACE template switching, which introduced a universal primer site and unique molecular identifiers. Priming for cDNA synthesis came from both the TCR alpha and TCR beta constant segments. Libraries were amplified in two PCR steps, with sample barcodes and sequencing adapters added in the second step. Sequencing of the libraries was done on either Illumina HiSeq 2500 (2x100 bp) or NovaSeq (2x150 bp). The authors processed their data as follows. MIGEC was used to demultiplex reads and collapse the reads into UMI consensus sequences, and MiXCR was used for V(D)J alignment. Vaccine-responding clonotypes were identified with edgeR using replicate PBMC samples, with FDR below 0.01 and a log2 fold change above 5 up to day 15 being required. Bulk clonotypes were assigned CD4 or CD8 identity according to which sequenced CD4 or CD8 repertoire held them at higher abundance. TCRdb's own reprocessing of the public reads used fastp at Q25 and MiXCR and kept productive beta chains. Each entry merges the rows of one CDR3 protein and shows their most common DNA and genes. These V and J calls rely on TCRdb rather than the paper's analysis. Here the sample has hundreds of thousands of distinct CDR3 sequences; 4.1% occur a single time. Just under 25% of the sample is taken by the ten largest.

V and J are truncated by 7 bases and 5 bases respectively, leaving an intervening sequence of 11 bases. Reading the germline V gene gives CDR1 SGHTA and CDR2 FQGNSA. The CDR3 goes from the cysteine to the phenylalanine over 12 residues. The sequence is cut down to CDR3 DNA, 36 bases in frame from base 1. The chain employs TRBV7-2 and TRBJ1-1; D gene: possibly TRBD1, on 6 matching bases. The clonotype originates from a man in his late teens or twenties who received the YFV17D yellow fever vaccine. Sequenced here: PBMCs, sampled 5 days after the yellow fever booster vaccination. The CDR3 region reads CASTGGGTEAFF. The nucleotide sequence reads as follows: TGTGCCAGCACCGGAGGGGGGACTGAAGCTTTCTTT.